These 27 T cell receptor beta chains came from one sample sequenced in a study of blood T cell repertoires in COVID-19 (dated by TCRdb to 2020 to 2022). Library construction relied on the immunoSEQ multiplex PCR assay. Sourced from immuneACCESS, this table was stored by TCRdb with only in-frame sequences that have V and J called. A share of the clones is absent; for the studies checked, an unresolved V gene accounts for under half, and the remainder has no known explanation. The sample has under 95,000 clones on record, roughly 89% of them singletons. In total, the top ten clones hold roughly 5% of the sample. Sequencing was performed on peripheral blood. Every receptor here comes from a man in his sixties with acute or convalescent COVID-19.

This chain connects TRBV12-5 to TRBJ1-6; 10 positions match TRBD1. Germline CDR1 LGHNT, CDR2 FRNRAP. This CDR3 has 18 amino acids. V shed 7 bases, J shed 5 bases, and the junction held 14 bases outside the gene matches. The DNA for the CDR3 is TGTGCTAGTGCTATAGGGGACAGGGGAGGTGAGGATAATTCACCCCTCCACTTT. This gives the protein CASAIGDRGGEDNSPLHF.

CDR3 amino acids: CASSQTGYEQYF. The CDR3 nucleotides read TGTGCCAGCAGCCAAACAGGGTACGAGCAGTACTTC. The V gene is TRBV11-1, the J gene TRBJ2-7; the D gene is possibly TRBD1 (6 bases). Trimming shortened V by 5 bases and J by 4 bases, and 9 bases separated the two germline ends. This CDR3 is built from 12 residues. Germline V gives CDR1 SGHAT, CDR2 FQDESV (reference sequence).

The chain carries TRBV2 and TRBJ1-2; D not certain. The CDR3 is 13 amino acids. V was trimmed by 5 bases and J by 5 bases, leaving 12 bases between them. From germline, CDR1 is SNHLY and CDR2 FYNNEI. CDR3 nucleotides: TGTGCCAGCAGTTATACAGAAGAGTATGGCTACACCTTC. Protein sequence: CASSYTEEYGYTF. The whole variable domain, remainder taken from reference TRBV2 and TRBJ1-2, is EPEVTQTPSHQVTQMGQEVILRCVPISNHLYFYWYRQILGQKVEFLVSFYNNEISEKSEIFDDQFSVERPDGSNFTLKIRSTKLEDSAMYFCASSYTEEYGYTFGSGTRLTVV.

The chain couples TRBV6-6 to TRBJ2-7; weak D call: TRBD1 (6 bases). The CDR3 covers 16 residues. From germline, CDR1 is MNHNY and CDR2 SVGAGI (reference sequence). V was clipped by 6 bases and J by 0 bases, with 18 bases between them. The CDR3 DNA reads as TGTGCCAGCAGCCCCTGGACAGCCTTGAGCTCCTACGAGCAGTACTTC. Translated, it gives CASSPWTALSSYEQYF.

The chain has TRBV2 and TRBJ2-5, with 10 bases fitting TRBD2. CDR3 length equals 15 residues. With V trimmed by 6 bases and J by 3 bases, 7 bases remained unmatched. Germline loops: CDR1 SNHLY, CDR2 FYNNEI. The CDR3: CASRVASGREETQYF. CDR3 in DNA: TGTGCCAGCAGGGTGGCTAGCGGGAGAGAAGAGACCCAGTACTTC.

This chain joins TRBV3-1 (or the pseudogene TRBV3-2) and TRBJ2-7; weak D call: TRBD1 (6 bases). The CDR3 covers 18 residues. Germline V gene lookup returns CDR1 LGHDT and CDR2 YNNKEL (reference sequence). The V end was cut by 1 base, the J end by 6 bases, with 25 bases between. In nucleotides, the CDR3 is TGTGCCAGCAGCCAAGCGGGCCCTTCCGGGACACAGAAGGGCGAGCAGTACTTC. This sequence encodes CASSQAGPSGTQKGEQYF.

This chain links TRBV21-1 with TRBJ2-7; no DNA check was done on the table's D call, TRBD1. TRBV21-1 is reported as a pseudogene. CDR3 length equals 14 residues. CDR3 in DNA: TGTGCCAGCAGCAAATGTTGGGGGCTCAACGAGCAGTACTTC. Translated: CASSKCWGLNEQYF.

This clone appeared once. V gene TRBV12-5 combines with J gene TRBJ1-1, with 9 bases aligning to TRBD1. The CDR3 is 12 residues long. Trimming took 4 bases from V and 11 from J; bases not matched to a gene: 5. CDR1 and CDR2 (germline): LGHNT, FRNRAP. The DNA of the CDR3 is TGTGCTAGTGGTTCACAGGGGGCGTATGCTTTCTTT. Its translation: CASGSQGAYAFF.

The J gene is TRBJ2-1, the V gene TRBV7-8; the match to TRBD1 covers 12 bases. The CDR3 has 15 amino acids. Germline CDR1 reads SGHVS; CDR2 reads FQNEAQ. V lost 4 bases to trimming and J lost 8 bases; unmatched junction nucleotides: 6. CDR3 residues: CASSWDRGLSYEQFF. The CDR3 nucleotides are TGTGCCAGCAGCTGGGACAGGGGGCTTTCGTATGAGCAGTTCTTC.

The chain combines TRBV4-3 with TRBJ2-3; 8 bases match TRBD2. The CDR3 spans 17 residues. Germline CDR1 is LGHNA and CDR2 is YSLEER. After removal of 4 bases from V and 3 bases from J, the junction contained 12 bases not matched to a gene. The CDR3 region is CASSPTSGGAKTDTQYF. CDR3 DNA: TGCGCCAGCAGCCCGACAAGCGGGGGCGCAAAAACAGATACGCAGTATTTT.

This clone has a single count. The genes are TRBV7-9 and TRBJ2-3; 7 nucleotides line up with TRBD2. The CDR3 sequence is 15 residues long. V shed 5 bases, J shed 1 base, and the junction held 6 bases outside the gene matches. Germline lookup yields CDR1 SEHNR and CDR2 FQNEAQ (reference sequence). The CDR3 here is CASSHGTTGTDTQYF. The CDR3 region has the DNA TGTGCCAGCAGCCACGGGACTACAGGCACAGATACGCAGTATTTT.

The chain links TRBV27 to TRBJ2-1; 9 nucleotides match TRBD1. Germline V gene sequence: CDR1 MNHEY, CDR2 SMNVEV (reference sequence). The CDR3 runs 15 residues. The V gene end was trimmed by 5 bases and the J gene end by 5 bases; junction bases not matched to a gene: 7. In DNA, the CDR3 is TGTGCCAGCAGTGAAACCGGGACAGGGAACAATGAGCAGTTCTTC. Encoded protein: CASSETGTGNNEQFF.

The chain carries TRBV2 and TRBJ2-1; D might be TRBD1 (6 bases). The V gene lost 6 bases and the J gene lost 9 bases, with 15 bases spanning the gap. Per the germline V gene, CDR1 is SNHLY and CDR2 is FYNNEI. The CDR3 extends over 13 amino acids. The CDR3 sequence: CASRPQQGTEQFF. DNA of the CDR3: TGTGCCAGCAGGCCACAACAGGGTACTGAGCAGTTCTTC.

This clone was seen more than once but under ten times. The V and J genes are TRBV6-5 and TRBJ1-1; 10 bases are a match to TRBD1. CDR1 is MNHEY and CDR2 is SVGAGI in the germline V gene. The CDR3 length is 15 residues. Germline trimming cut 7 bases from V and 1 base from J; bases unmatched to any gene: 6. The CDR3 loop is CASTSTGGENTEAFF. Here the CDR3 DNA reads TGTGCCAGCACCTCGACAGGGGGCGAGAACACTGAAGCTTTCTTT.

The rearrangement links TRBV6-2 or TRBV6-3 to TRBJ2-7; D unresolved. The CDR3 covers 11 residues. V was pared by 5 bases and J by 3 bases, with 5 bases between. Germline values: CDR1 MNHEY, CDR2 SVGEGT. CDR3 sequence (DNA): TGTGCCAGCAGTCAGAACTACGAGCAGTACTTC. The encoded protein is CASSQNYEQYF.

This clone appeared once. The rearrangement joins TRBV6-5 to TRBJ2-7; 7 nucleotides line up with TRBD1. The ends lost 7 bases at V and 7 bases at J; junction bases unmatched: 10. The CDR3 has 13 residues. Per germline, CDR1 MNHEY and CDR2 SVGAGI. CDR3 nucleotides: TGTGCCAGCACCTCAGGTCAGGGGGTGGAGCAGTACTTC. Its protein is CASTSGQGVEQYF.

In this sample, this clone turned up a few times. The chain links TRBV7-8 to TRBJ2-5; TRBD1 aligns across 9 bases. The germline gives CDR1 SGHVS, CDR2 FQNEAQ. Trimming removed 3 bases from V and 5 bases from J; junction bases left unmatched: 4. The CDR3 loop spans 14 amino acids. The CDR3 DNA sequence: TGTGCCAGCAGCTTGGACAGGGGATCGGAGACCCAGTACTTC. This gives the protein CASSLDRGSETQYF. Complete variable domain (other parts from reference TRBV7-8 and TRBJ2-5): GAGVSQSPRYKVAKRGQDVALRCDPISGHVSLFWYQQALGQGPEFLTYFQNEAQLDKSGLPSDRFFAERPEGSVSTLKIQRTQQEDSAVYLCASSLDRGSETQYFGPGTRLLVL.

The chain recombines TRBV6-5 with TRBJ2-1; the match to TRBD1 covers 10 bases. J lost 3 bases, V lost 5 bases, and 4 bases had no gene match. The CDR3 has 15 residues. CDR1 and CDR2 from the germline V gene are MNHEY and SVGAGI. CDR3 residues: CASSPRTGGYNEQFF. CDR3 coding DNA: TGTGCCAGCAGTCCCCGGACAGGGGGCTACAATGAGCAGTTCTTC.

In DNA, the CDR3 is TGTGCCAGCAGTCCCCCTGGGCGACCGAACACTGAAGCTTTCTTT. This encodes CASSPPGRPNTEAFF. The chain joins TRBV27 to TRBJ1-1; D unresolved. Germline lookup yields CDR1 MNHEY and CDR2 SMNVEV (reference sequence). V dropped 5 bases and J dropped 1 base, with 14 bases sitting between them. This CDR3 has 15 amino acids.

The chain recombines TRBV27 with TRBJ2-2; possible D gene TRBD2, 7 bases. The length of the CDR3 is 13 residues. Germline CDR1 and CDR2: MNHEY and SMNVEV (reference sequence). The CDR3 protein is CAKGGPDTGELFF. As DNA, the CDR3 is TGTGCAAAGGGGGGGCCGGACACCGGGGAGCTGTTTTTT.

The table lists this clone with a few counts. The rearrangement uses TRBV7-2 and TRBJ2-7; maybe TRBD2 (6 bases). The CDR3 is 13 amino acids. From germline, CDR1 is SGHTA and CDR2 FQGNSA. Trimming took 5 bases from V and 3 from J, leaving 11 bases between them. The CDR3 coding sequence is TGTGCCAGCAGCCAACTAGCAGGCTACGAGCAGTACTTC. Protein product: CASSQLAGYEQYF. Full variable domain (outside the CDR3, taken from reference TRBV7-2 and TRBJ2-7): GAGVSQSPSNKVTEKGKDVELRCDPISGHTALYWYRQSLGQGLEFLIYFQGNSAPDKSGLPSDRFSAERTGGSVSTLTIQRTQQEDSAVYLCASSQLAGYEQYFGPGTRLTVT.

The rearrangement uses TRBV4-3 and TRBJ2-3; a weak D match, TRBD1 (7 bases). The germline gives CDR1 LGHNA, CDR2 YSLEER. The CDR3 runs 16 residues. V lost 4 bases and J lost 1, with 15 bases in between. The CDR3 region has the DNA TGCGCCAGCAGCCTCCAGGCGGGACAGCGCACAGATACGCAGTATTTT. Its protein product is CASSLQAGQRTDTQYF.

The chain carries TRBV12-3 or TRBV12-4 and TRBJ1-5; maybe TRBD1 (5 bases). The V end lost 6 bases, the J end lost 4 bases, and 10 bases lay between the germline ends. The CDR3 consists of 13 residues. The CDR3 coding sequence is TGTGCCAGCAGGGTGGACAAAAATCAGCCCCAGCATTTT. It specifies CASRVDKNQPQHF.

This clone showed up just a few times. V gene TRBV19 combines with J gene TRBJ1-5; D not resolved. CDR1 and CDR2 (germline): LNHDA, SQIVND (reference sequence). The V end lost 4 bases, the J end lost 5 bases, and 9 bases lay between the germline ends. This CDR3 contains 13 residues. The CDR3 region is CASSNPGHQPQHF. DNA of the CDR3: TGTGCCAGTAGTAACCCAGGCCATCAGCCCCAGCATTTT.

This clone appeared once. The CDR3 protein is CASSYRQGRGDSPLHF. The CDR3 coding sequence is TGTGCCAGCAGTTATCGGCAGGGCCGAGGTGATTCACCCCTCCACTTT. The gene calls are TRBV6-6 and TRBJ1-6, with a tentative D call TRBD1 (5 bases). Trimming took off 3 bases at V and 8 bases at J, with 17 bases between the two ends. Looked up from germline, CDR1 is MNHNY and CDR2 is SVGAGI (reference sequence). This CDR3 is built from 16 residues.

This chain links TRBV13 with TRBJ2-1; TRBD2 is a possible D gene (5 bases). Germline lookup yields CDR1 PRHDT and CDR2 FYEKMQ (reference sequence). The CDR3 runs to 14 residues. V lost 8 bases, J lost 4 bases, and 15 bases lay in between. The CDR3 loop is CASHIRTGYNEQFF. CDR3 in DNA: TGTGCCAGCCATATCCGTACGGGGTACAATGAGCAGTTCTTC. Filled out from reference TRBV13 and TRBJ2-1, the complete variable domain reads AAGVIQSPRHLIKEKRETATLKCYPIPRHDTVYWYQQGPGQDPQFLISFYEKMQSDKGSIPDRFSAQQFSDYHSELNMSSLELGDSALYFCASHIRTGYNEQFFGPGTRLTVL.

The V call is TRBV30, the J call TRBJ1-6; tentatively, D is TRBD1 (5 bases). Germline lookup yields CDR1 GTSNPN and CDR2 SVGIG (reference sequence). V was trimmed by 1 base and J by 7 bases, leaving 8 bases between them. This CDR3 spans 13 amino acids. The CDR3: CAWSAQENSPLHF. The DNA for the CDR3 is TGTGCCTGGAGTGCACAGGAAAATTCACCCCTCCACTTT.